Listed here are 10 T cell receptor beta chains from one sample, sequenced in a study of regulatory T cells in long-lasting Graves disease. Time point here: newly diagnosed GD, antithyroid drugs for less than 3 months. The authors made the TCR library using RNA they extracted from PBMCs. Through Arm-PCR of CDR3 regions and iRepertoire HTBI primers, TCR beta libraries were built. TCRdb reprocessed the multiplex PCR reads via MiXCR and lists one record per CDR3 protein. The table records about 440,000 distinct CDR3 sequences, 15% of them present only once. This sample also appeared in a second study, on T cells in Graves' hyperthyroidism and ophthalmopathy.

The input for sequencing was peripheral blood mononuclear cells (PBMCs), taken at new diagnosis, from a patient treated with antithyroid drugs. These receptors all come from a woman aged 25 to 45 with Graves disease.

V usage is TRBV4-1 and J usage is TRBJ2-2; 13 positions agree with TRBD2. The germline V gene has CDR1 MGHRA and CDR2 YSYEKL. CDR3 length: 17 residues. J lost 5 bases, V lost 3 bases, and 6 bases had no gene match. CDR3 residues: CASSQGGLAGSTGELFF. The CDR3 DNA is TGCGCCAGCAGCCAGGGGGGACTAGCGGGGTCAACCGGGGAGCTGTTTTTT.

The rearrangement uses TRBV13 and TRBJ2-5; 16 bases match TRBD2. Germline V gene sequence: CDR1 PRHDT, CDR2 FYEKMQ (reference sequence). V lost 4 bases to trimming and J lost 3 bases; unmatched junction nucleotides: 8. This CDR3 region has 18 residues. The CDR3, as DNA: TGTGCCAGCAGCTGCTCCGGGACTAGCGGGAGGGCCGAAGAGACCCAGTACTTC. Translation: CASSCSGTSGRAEETQYF.

This clonotype has a count of ten or more. The chain is built from TRBV7-6 and TRBJ2-7; maybe TRBD1 (6 bases). The length of the CDR3 is 15 residues. Trimming cost V 5 bases and J 0 bases, with 14 bases left between them. The V gene's germline CDR1 is SGHVS and CDR2 FNYEAQ. The CDR3 loop reads CASSLGTPASYEQYF. DNA for the CDR3: TGTGCCAGCAGCCTGGGGACACCAGCCTCCTACGAGCAGTACTTC. Full variable domain (missing parts from reference TRBV7-6 and TRBJ2-7): GAGVSQSPRYKVTKRGQDVALRCDPISGHVSLYWYRQALGQGPEFLTYFNYEAQQDKSGLPNDRFSAERPEGSISTLTIQRTEQRDSAMYRCASSLGTPASYEQYFGPGTRLTVT.

This chain links TRBV27 with TRBJ2-3; D is possibly TRBD1 or TRBD2 (6 bases each). The CDR3 is 16 amino acids. Germline CDR1 is MNHEY and CDR2 is SMNVEV (reference sequence). Trimming left V 5 bases short and J 2 bases short, with 17 bases between. The CDR3 loop reads CASSLGGWLTTDTQYF. The CDR3 DNA reads TGTGCCAGCAGTCTAGGGGGGTGGCTAACCACAGATACGCAGTATTTT.

As for this clonotype: A much larger clone lies a single base off, so this may be a read error. The V gene is TRBV12-3 or TRBV12-4, the J gene TRBJ2-7; 9 bases fit TRBD2. The CDR3 extends over 16 amino acids. V gave up 6 bases and J gave up 6 bases; unmatched junction bases: 15. CDR3 nucleotide sequence: TGTGCCAGCAGCCGGGTTAGCGGGAGTAAGGCGGTCGAGCAGTACTTC. Its protein product is CASSRVSGSKAVEQYF.

This clonotype was seen a handful of times. The J gene is TRBJ2-3, the V gene TRBV3-1, with 8 bases identical to TRBD1. Losses at the gene ends were 5 bases for V and 11 bases for J; bases not matched to a gene: 9. The CDR3 spans 13 residues. Per germline, CDR1 LGHDT and CDR2 YNNKEL (reference sequence). CDR3 protein: CASSGDGQGWQYF. CDR3 sequence (DNA): TGTGCCAGCAGCGGAGACGGACAGGGATGGCAGTATTTT.

The CDR3 loop reads CATSRLTGGSNEQFF. In DNA, the CDR3 is TGTGCCACCTCCCGCCTCACGGGAGGTAGTAATGAGCAGTTCTTC. The chain recombines TRBV28 with TRBJ2-1, with 7 positions matching TRBD2. The junction had 16 bases not matched to a gene; V was cut back by 10 bases and J by 7 bases. Germline V CDR1 and CDR2: MDHEN, SYDVKM. The CDR3 consists of 15 residues.

The chain combines TRBV4-1 with TRBJ2-2; perhaps TRBD2 as D (6 bases). Trimming pared 4 bases from V and 1 base from J, leaving 13 bases between. The germline V gene encodes CDR1 MGHRA and CDR2 YSYEKL. CDR3 size: 16 residues. The CDR3 protein is CASSPNVGGNTGELFF. The CDR3 DNA reads TGCGCCAGCAGCCCGAACGTGGGGGGGAACACCGGGGAGCTGTTTTTT.

The CDR3 bases are TGTGCCACATCCTACCACAGGGGGCTGGGGAACACTGAAGCTTTCTTT. It specifies CATSYHRGLGNTEAFF. The chain combines TRBV28 with TRBJ1-1, with 9 bases matching TRBD1. The CDR3 is made up of 16 amino acids. Germline V CDR1 and CDR2: MDHEN, SYDVKM. After removal of 10 bases from V and 1 base from J, the junction contained 13 bases not matched to a gene.

This clonotype was detected only a few times. This CDR3 is CASSRQGKIEKLFF. The CDR3 nucleotides read TGTGCCAGCAGCCGACAGGGCAAGATTGAAAAACTGTTTTTT. This chain links TRBV7-9 with TRBJ1-4, with TRBD1 matching 7 bases. CDR1 is SEHNR and CDR2 is FQNEAQ in the germline V gene (reference sequence). The CDR3 length is 14 residues. The junction had 7 bases not matched to a gene; V was cut back by 5 bases and J by 7 bases.